At least ten counts were recorded for the clone carrying this T cell receptor (beta chain). The antigen is not known. The data belong to a study of early T cells in non-severe SARS-CoV-2 infection. Study as a whole: Chains from this unsorted whole-blood bulk RNA could not be paired.

Separate cDNA molecules each had unique molecular identifiers attached to them. TCRdb ran MiXCR on the 5' RACE reads and lists one entry per CDR3 protein. Of about 60,000 distinct CDR3 sequences listed, about 17% are singletons. J was trimmed by 8 bases and V by 5 bases; bases with no gene match: 5. Germline V lookup: CDR1 LNHDA, CDR2 SQIVND (reference sequence). The CDR3 has 14 amino acids. Points from the study as a whole: Anti-spike CD8 responses were favored in VDJdb matching, and private and CD4 specificities were missed.

The sequenced sample was whole blood, obtained at baseline. The sequence was collected from an adult who was a healthcare worker with PCR-confirmed SARS-CoV-2 infection or an uninfected control (not recorded which). The rearrangement links TRBV19 to TRBJ2-2; 10 bases line up with TRBD1. The CDR3 DNA sequence: TGTGCCAGTAGTCTCCGGGACAGGGGAGGGGAGCTGTTTTTT. Its translation is CASSLRDRGGELFF.